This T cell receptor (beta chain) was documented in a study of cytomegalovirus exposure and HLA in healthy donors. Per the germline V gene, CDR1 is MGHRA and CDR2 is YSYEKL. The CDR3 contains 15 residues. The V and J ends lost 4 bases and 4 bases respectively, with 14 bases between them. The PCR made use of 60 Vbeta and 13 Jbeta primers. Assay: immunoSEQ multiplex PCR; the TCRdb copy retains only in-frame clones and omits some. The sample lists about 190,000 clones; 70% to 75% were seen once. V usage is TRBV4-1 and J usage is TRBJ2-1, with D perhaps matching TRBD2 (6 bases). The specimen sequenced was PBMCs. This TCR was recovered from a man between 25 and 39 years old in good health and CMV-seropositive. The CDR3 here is CASSPRPGEYNEQFF. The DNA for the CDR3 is TGCGCCAGCAGCCCCCGTCCGGGGGAATACAATGAGCAGTTCTTC.